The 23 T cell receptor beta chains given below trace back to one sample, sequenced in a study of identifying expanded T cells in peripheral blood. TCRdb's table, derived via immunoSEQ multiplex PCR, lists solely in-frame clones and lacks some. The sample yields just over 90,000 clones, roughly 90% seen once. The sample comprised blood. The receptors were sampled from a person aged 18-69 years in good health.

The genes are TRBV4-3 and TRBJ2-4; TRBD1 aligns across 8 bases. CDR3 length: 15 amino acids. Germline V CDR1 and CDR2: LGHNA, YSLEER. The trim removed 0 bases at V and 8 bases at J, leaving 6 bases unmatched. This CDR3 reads CASSQDRQGADIQYF. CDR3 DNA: TGCGCCAGCAGCCAAGATCGGCAGGGGGCGGACATTCAGTACTTC.

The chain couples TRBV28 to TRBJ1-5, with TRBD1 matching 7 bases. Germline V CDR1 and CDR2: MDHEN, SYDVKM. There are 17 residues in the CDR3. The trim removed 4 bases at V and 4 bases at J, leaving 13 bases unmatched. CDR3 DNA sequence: TGTGCCAGCAGTTCTGGGACAGCCCAGTCCCTTAATCAGCCCCAGCATTTT. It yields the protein CASSSGTAQSLNQPQHF.

Written as DNA, the CDR3 is TGTGCCAGCAGTCAGGGACAGGGAGGCTATGGCTACACCTTC. Translated, it gives CASSQGQGGYGYTF. The gene calls are TRBV6-1 and TRBJ1-2; the match to TRBD1 covers 9 bases. The junction had 5 bases not matched to a gene; V was cut back by 5 bases and J by 4 bases. CDR1 is MNHNS, CDR2 SASEGT, per germline. The CDR3 spans 14 residues.

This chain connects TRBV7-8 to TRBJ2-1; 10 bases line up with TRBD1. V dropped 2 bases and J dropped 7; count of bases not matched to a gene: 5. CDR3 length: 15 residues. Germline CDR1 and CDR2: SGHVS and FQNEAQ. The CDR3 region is CASSLTWTGGNEQFF. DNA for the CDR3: TGTGCCAGCAGCTTAACCTGGACAGGGGGTAATGAGCAGTTCTTC.

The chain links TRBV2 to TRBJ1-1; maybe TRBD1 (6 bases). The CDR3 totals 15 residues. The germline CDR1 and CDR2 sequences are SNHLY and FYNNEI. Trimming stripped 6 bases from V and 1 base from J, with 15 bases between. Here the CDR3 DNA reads TGTGCCAGCAGGAGGGCCCGGACAGAGAACACTGAAGCTTTCTTT. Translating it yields CASRRARTENTEAFF.

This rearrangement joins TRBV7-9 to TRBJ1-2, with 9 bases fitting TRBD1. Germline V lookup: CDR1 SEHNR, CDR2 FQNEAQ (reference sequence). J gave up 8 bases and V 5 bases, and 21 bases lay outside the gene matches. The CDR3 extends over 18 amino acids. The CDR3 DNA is TGTGCCAGCAGCACGGGGACAGGGACACAACCTCGTTCGAGGGGCTACACCTTC. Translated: CASSTGTGTQPRSRGYTF.

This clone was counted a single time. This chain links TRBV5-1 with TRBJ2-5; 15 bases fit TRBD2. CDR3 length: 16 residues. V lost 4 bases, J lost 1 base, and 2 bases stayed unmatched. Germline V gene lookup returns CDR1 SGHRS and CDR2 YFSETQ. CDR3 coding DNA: TGCGCCAGCAGCAGGACTAGCGGGGGGGCCCAAGAGACCCAGTACTTC. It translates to CASSRTSGGAQETQYF.

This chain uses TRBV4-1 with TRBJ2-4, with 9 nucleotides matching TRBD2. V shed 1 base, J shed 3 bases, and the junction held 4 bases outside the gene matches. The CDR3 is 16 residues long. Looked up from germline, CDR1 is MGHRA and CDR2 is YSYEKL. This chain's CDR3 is CASSQGGSGGKNIQYF. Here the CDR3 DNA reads TGCGCCAGCAGCCAAGGGGGTAGCGGGGGCAAAAACATTCAGTACTTC.

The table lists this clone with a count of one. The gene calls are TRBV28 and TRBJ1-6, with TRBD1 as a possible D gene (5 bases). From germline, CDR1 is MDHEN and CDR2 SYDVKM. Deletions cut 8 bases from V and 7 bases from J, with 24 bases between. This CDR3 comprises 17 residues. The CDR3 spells CASFSMGTLGANSPLHF. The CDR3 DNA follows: TGTGCCAGCTTCTCAATGGGGACTCTTGGGGCCAATTCACCCCTCCACTTT.

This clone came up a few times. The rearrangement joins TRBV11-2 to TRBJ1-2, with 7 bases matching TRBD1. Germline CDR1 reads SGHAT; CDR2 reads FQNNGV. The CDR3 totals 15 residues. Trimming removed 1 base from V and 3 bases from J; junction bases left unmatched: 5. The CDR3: CASSLAGGGHYGYTF. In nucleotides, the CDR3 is TGTGCCAGCAGCTTAGCAGGGGGGGGACACTATGGCTACACCTTC.

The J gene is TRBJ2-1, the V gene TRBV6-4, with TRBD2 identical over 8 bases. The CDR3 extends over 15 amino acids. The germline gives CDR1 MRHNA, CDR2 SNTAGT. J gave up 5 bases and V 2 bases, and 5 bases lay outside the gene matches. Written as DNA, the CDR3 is TGTGCCAGCAGTGACAACGGCGGGGGGAACAATGAGCAGTTCTTC. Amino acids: CASSDNGGGNNEQFF.

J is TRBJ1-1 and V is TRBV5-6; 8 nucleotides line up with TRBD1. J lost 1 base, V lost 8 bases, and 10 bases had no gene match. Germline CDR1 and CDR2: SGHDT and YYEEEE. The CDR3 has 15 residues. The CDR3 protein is CASSTGTGKNTEAFF. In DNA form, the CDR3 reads TGTGCCAGTTCTACCGGGACAGGAAAGAACACTGAAGCTTTCTTT. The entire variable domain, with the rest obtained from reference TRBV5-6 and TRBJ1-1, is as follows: DAGVTQSPTHLIKTRGQQVTLRCSPKSGHDTVSWYQQALGQGPQFIFQYYEEEERQRGNFPDRFSGHQFPNYSSELNVNALLLGDSALYLCASSTGTGKNTEAFFGQGTRLTVV.

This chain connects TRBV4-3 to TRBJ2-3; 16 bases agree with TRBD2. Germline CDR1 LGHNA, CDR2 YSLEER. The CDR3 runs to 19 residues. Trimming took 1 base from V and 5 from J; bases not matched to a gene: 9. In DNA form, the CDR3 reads TGCGCCAGCAGCCAAGCTCGGCCGGGACTAGCGGGAGGGGGAGATACGCAGTATTTT. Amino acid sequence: CASSQARPGLAGGGDTQYF.

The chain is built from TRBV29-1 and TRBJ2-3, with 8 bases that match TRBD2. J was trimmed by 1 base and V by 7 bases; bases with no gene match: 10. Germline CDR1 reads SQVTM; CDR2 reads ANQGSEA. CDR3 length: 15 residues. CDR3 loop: CSALRGLGGTDTQYF. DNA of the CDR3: TGCAGCGCCCTCCGGGGACTAGGGGGCACAGATACGCAGTATTTT.

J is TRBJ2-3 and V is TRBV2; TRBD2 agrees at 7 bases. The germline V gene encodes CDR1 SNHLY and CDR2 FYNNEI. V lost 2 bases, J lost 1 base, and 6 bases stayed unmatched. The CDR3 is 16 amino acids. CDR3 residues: CASSERTSGGTDTQYF. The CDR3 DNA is TGTGCCAGCAGTGAACGAACGAGCGGGGGCACAGATACGCAGTATTTT.

The CDR3 bases are TGTGCCAGCAGCTTCCTCCCCCCAGGTGCAACTAATGAAAAACTGTTTTTT. It yields the protein CASSFLPPGATNEKLFF. The chain links TRBV11-3 to TRBJ1-4; D is unresolved. This CDR3 is built from 17 residues. The V and J ends lost 3 bases and 0 bases respectively, with 14 bases between them. Looked up from germline, CDR1 is SGHNT and CDR2 is YENEEA.

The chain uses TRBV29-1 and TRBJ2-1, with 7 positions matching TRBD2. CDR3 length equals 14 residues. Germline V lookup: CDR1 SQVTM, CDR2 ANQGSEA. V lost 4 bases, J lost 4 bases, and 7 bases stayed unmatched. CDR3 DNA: TGCAGCGTTGGCCGGCTAGCGGCTTACAATGAGCAGTTCTTC. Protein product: CSVGRLAAYNEQFF.

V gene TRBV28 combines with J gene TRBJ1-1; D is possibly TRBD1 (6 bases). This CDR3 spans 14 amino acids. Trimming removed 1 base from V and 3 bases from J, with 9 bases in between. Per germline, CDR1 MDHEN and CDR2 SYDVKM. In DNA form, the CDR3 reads TGTGCCAGCAGTTTATCACAGGGACACACTGAAGCTTTCTTT. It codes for CASSLSQGHTEAFF.

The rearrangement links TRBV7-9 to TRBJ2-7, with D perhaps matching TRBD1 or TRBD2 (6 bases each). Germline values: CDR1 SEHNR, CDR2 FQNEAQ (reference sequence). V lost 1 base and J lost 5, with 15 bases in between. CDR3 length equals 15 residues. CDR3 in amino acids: CASSLGSGAVDEQYF. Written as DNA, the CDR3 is TGTGCCAGCAGCTTAGGGTCGGGGGCAGTCGACGAGCAGTACTTC.

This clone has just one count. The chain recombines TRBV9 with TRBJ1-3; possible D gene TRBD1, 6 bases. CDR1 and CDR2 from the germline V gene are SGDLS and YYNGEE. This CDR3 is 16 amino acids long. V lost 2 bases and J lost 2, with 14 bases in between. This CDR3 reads CASSVEPTGTGNTIYF. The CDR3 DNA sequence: TGTGCCAGCAGCGTGGAGCCGACAGGCACTGGAAACACCATATATTTT.

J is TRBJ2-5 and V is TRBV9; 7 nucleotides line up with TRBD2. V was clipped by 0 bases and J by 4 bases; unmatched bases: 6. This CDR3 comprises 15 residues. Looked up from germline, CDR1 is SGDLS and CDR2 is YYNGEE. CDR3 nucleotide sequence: TGTGCCAGCAGCGTAGGATTGGGCGGGGGAGAGACCCAGTACTTC. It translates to CASSVGLGGGETQYF.

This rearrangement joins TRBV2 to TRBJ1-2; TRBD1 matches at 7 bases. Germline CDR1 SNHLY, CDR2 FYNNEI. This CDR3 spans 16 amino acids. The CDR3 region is CVLTRVRGEANYGYTF. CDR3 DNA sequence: TGTGTCTTAACTCGGGTCAGGGGGGAAGCTAACTATGGCTACACCTTC.

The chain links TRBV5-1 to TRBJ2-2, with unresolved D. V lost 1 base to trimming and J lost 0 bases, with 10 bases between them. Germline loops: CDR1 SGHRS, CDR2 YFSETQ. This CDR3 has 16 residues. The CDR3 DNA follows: TGCGCCAGCAGCTTGAGTGGACGGGCGAACACCGGGGAGCTGTTTTTT. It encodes CASSLSGRANTGELFF.